Listed below are T cell receptor beta chains from one sample, sequenced in a study of CD8+ T cells in alopecia areata. Only in-frame clones appear in the TCRdb table, and some are missing; sequencing was by immunoSEQ multiplex PCR. The table shows 150,000 to 200,000 clones, with around 56% occurring only once. The starting material was CD4+ T cells sorted from blood, obtained at week 4, from a patient treated with tofacitinib. The receptors were gathered from a human donor with alopecia areata. Both conserved end residues are part of each CDR3. The order of the fields is J gene, V gene, D gene, clone size, CDR3 protein, CDR3 DNA. A D gene is named only where the DNA matches it firmly. Size is stated for part of the rows, as once, few or many counts, or as a class when the clone is expanded.

j_gene: TRBJ1-6
v_gene: TRBV30
d_gene: TRBD1
abundance: NA
CDR3aa: CAWSGTGNSPLHF
CDR3nt: TGTGCCTGGAGTGGGACAGGGAATTCACCCCTCCACTTT

j_gene: TRBJ1-2
v_gene: TRBV30
d_gene: NA
abundance: NA
CDR3aa: CAWSVRLTSGDYGYTF
CDR3nt: TGTGCCTGGAGTGTACGACTCACTTCAGGGGACTATGGCTACACCTTC

j_gene: TRBJ2-5
v_gene: TRBV29-1
d_gene: TRBD2
abundance: once
CDR3aa: CSVERGGYQETQYF
CDR3nt: TGCAGCGTTGAGCGGGGGGGGTATCAAGAGACCCAGTACTTC

j_gene: TRBJ2-7
v_gene: TRBV7-2
d_gene: NA
abundance: NA
CDR3aa: CASSTSQGGPGDYEQYF
CDR3nt: TGTGCCAGCAGCACCTCCCAGGGGGGGCCTGGGGATTACGAGCAGTACTTC

j_gene: TRBJ2-4
v_gene: TRBV29-1
d_gene: NA
abundance: NA
CDR3aa: CSVVLADIQYF
CDR3nt: TGCAGCGTTGTCCTAGCTGACATTCAGTACTTC

j_gene: TRBJ2-7
v_gene: TRBV10-3
d_gene: NA
abundance: NA
CDR3aa: CAISESLGHPYEQYF
CDR3nt: TGTGCCATCAGTGAGTCGTTGGGGCATCCCTACGAGCAGTACTTC

j_gene: TRBJ2-5
v_gene: TRBV27
d_gene: NA
abundance: NA
CDR3aa: CASSLSLAVETQYF
CDR3nt: TGTGCCAGCAGTTTATCTTTAGCAGTTGAGACCCAGTACTTC

j_gene: TRBJ2-4
v_gene: TRBV27
d_gene: TRBD1
abundance: NA
CDR3aa: CASSSGQGENIQYF
CDR3nt: TGTGCCAGCAGTTCCGGACAGGGGGAAAACATTCAGTACTTC

j_gene: TRBJ2-3
v_gene: TRBV29-1
d_gene: NA
abundance: NA
CDR3aa: CSVEGAGGTDTQYF
CDR3nt: TGCAGCGTTGAAGGGGCAGGGGGCACAGATACGCAGTATTTT

j_gene: TRBJ2-2
v_gene: TRBV6-5
d_gene: NA
abundance: once
CDR3aa: CASRGQGFGTGELFF
CDR3nt: TGTGCCAGCAGGGGTCAGGGGTTCGGGACCGGGGAGCTGTTTTTT

j_gene: TRBJ1-5
v_gene: TRBV30
d_gene: NA
abundance: once
CDR3aa: CAWSREGSQPQHF
CDR3nt: TGTGCCTGGAGTCGCGAAGGTAGTCAGCCCCAGCATTTT

j_gene: TRBJ2-1
v_gene: TRBV7-2
d_gene: TRBD1
abundance: NA
CDR3aa: CASSTQGVWEQFF
CDR3nt: TGTGCCAGCAGCACTCAGGGGGTATGGGAGCAGTTCTTC

j_gene: TRBJ2-5
v_gene: TRBV30
d_gene: NA
abundance: NA
CDR3aa: CAWGRSASWYQETQYF
CDR3nt: TGTGCCTGGGGAAGGAGCGCTTCTTGGTACCAAGAGACCCAGTACTTC

j_gene: TRBJ2-6
v_gene: TRBV5-1
d_gene: NA
abundance: NA
CDR3aa: CASRSSGANVLTF
CDR3nt: TGCGCCAGCAGATCCTCTGGGGCCAACGTCCTGACTTTC

j_gene: TRBJ1-2
v_gene: TRBV5-6
d_gene: NA
abundance: NA
CDR3aa: CASSLRAGAVGYTF
CDR3nt: TGTGCCAGCAGCTTGCGTGCAGGCGCGGTGGGCTACACCTTC

j_gene: TRBJ2-3
v_gene: TRBV30
d_gene: NA
abundance: NA
CDR3aa: CAWNIQRWDTQYF
CDR3nt: TGTGCCTGGAACATTCAGAGGTGGGATACGCAGTATTTT

j_gene: TRBJ2-4
v_gene: TRBV29-1
d_gene: NA
abundance: NA
CDR3aa: CSVVRGANIQYF
CDR3nt: TGCAGCGTTGTAAGGGGTGCGAACATTCAGTACTTC

j_gene: TRBJ1-1
v_gene: TRBV30
d_gene: NA
abundance: NA
CDR3aa: CAWSFEMNTEAFF
CDR3nt: TGTGCCTGGAGTTTCGAGATGAACACTGAAGCTTTCTTT

j_gene: TRBJ1-2
v_gene: TRBV5-1
d_gene: NA
abundance: once
CDR3aa: CASSLDREGGYTF
CDR3nt: TGCGCCAGCAGCTTGGACAGGGAAGGTGGCTACACCTTC

j_gene: TRBJ1-4
v_gene: TRBV29-1
d_gene: NA
abundance: NA
CDR3aa: CSVRPGRRLFF
CDR3nt: TGCAGCGTCCGTCCGGGAAGGAGACTGTTTTTT

j_gene: TRBJ1-6
v_gene: TRBV23-1
d_gene: TRBD1
abundance: few
CDR3aa: CASSPGGPYNSPLHF
CDR3nt: TGCGCCAGCAGTCCAGGGGGCCCCTATAATTCACCCCTCCACTTT

j_gene: TRBJ1-1
v_gene: TRBV7-2
d_gene: NA
abundance: once
CDR3aa: CASSSPRPLSPEAFF
CDR3nt: TGTGCCAGCAGCTCCCCACGACCTCTGAGCCCTGAAGCTTTCTTT

j_gene: TRBJ2-1
v_gene: TRBV29-1
d_gene: TRBD2
abundance: NA
CDR3aa: CSVPSRAGGFDEQFF
CDR3nt: TGCAGCGTCCCCTCCCGGGCGGGGGGTTTTGATGAGCAGTTCTTC

j_gene: TRBJ2-7
v_gene: TRBV28
d_gene: NA
abundance: few
CDR3aa: CASSIRLEQYF
CDR3nt: TGTGCCAGCAGTATACGACTTGAGCAGTACTTC

j_gene: TRBJ1-5
v_gene: TRBV9
d_gene: NA
abundance: NA
CDR3aa: CASSENFNQPQHF
CDR3nt: TGTGCCAGCAGCGAAAATTTCAATCAGCCCCAGCATTTT

j_gene: TRBJ2-3
v_gene: TRBV5-1
d_gene: NA
abundance: NA
CDR3aa: CASSSFRADTQYF
CDR3nt: TGCGCCAGCAGCTCGTTCAGAGCAGATACGCAGTATTTT

j_gene: TRBJ2-3
v_gene: TRBV29-1
d_gene: TRBD1
abundance: NA
CDR3aa: CSVSQGASGTDTQYF
CDR3nt: TGCAGCGTTTCCCAGGGGGCGAGTGGGACAGATACGCAGTATTTT